Following are 19 T cell receptor beta chains from one sample sequenced in a study of identifying expanded T cells in peripheral blood. Profiling relied on immunoSEQ multiplex PCR, and the TCRdb table lists in-frame clones only, not all of them. The table includes some 90,000 clones, approximately 83% detected once. Sequenced: blood. Receptors originate from a person aged 18 to 75 in good health.

This chain links TRBV14 with TRBJ2-7, with D unresolved. Per germline, CDR1 SGHDN and CDR2 FVKESK. The germline V and J ends were trimmed by 0 bases and 2 bases, with 14 bases remaining between them. This CDR3 has 16 residues. CDR3 coding DNA: TGTGCCAGCAGCCAAGAATTGGCGACTTTAACCTACGAGCAGTACTTC. Amino acid sequence: CASSQELATLTYEQYF. Complete variable domain (other parts from reference TRBV14 and TRBJ2-7): EAGVTQFPSHSVIEKGQTVTLRCDPISGHDNLYWYRRVMGKEIKFLLHFVKESKQDESGMPNNRFLAERTGGTYSTLKVQPAELEDSGVYFCASSQELATLTYEQYFGPGTRLTVT.

The V and J genes are TRBV4-1 and TRBJ1-5; TRBD1 matches 9 bases. The length of the CDR3 is 18 residues. With V trimmed by 2 bases and J by 0 bases, 8 bases remained unmatched. CDR1 and CDR2 from the germline V gene are MGHRA and YSYEKL. CDR3 bases: TGCGCCAGCAGCCAATTCCTGGACAGGGGATATAGCAATCAGCCCCAGCATTTT. It translates to CASSQFLDRGYSNQPQHF.

This clone was picked up one time. The gene calls are TRBV30 and TRBJ1-4; D is uncertain. This CDR3 contains 15 residues. The germline gives CDR1 GTSNPN, CDR2 SVGIG (reference sequence). V lost 2 bases to trimming and J lost 1 base, with 11 bases between them. The CDR3 nucleotides are TGTGCCTGGAGTATCCCCCCGGGAACTAATGAAAAACTGTTTTTT. Translation gives CAWSIPPGTNEKLFF.

This sequence joins TRBV18 and TRBJ1-1; 12 bases align to TRBD1. Germline V gene lookup returns CDR1 KGHSH and CDR2 LQKENI. The CDR3 is 17 residues long. V shed 6 bases, J shed 4 bases, and the junction held 12 bases outside the gene matches. CDR3 sequence reads: CASSGGTGGAWGTEAFF. CDR3 bases: TGTGCCAGCTCGGGAGGGACAGGGGGCGCATGGGGCACTGAAGCTTTCTTT.

The count of this clone is one. The V and J genes are TRBV11-2 and TRBJ1-6, with TRBD1 matching 8 bases. CDR3 length: 15 amino acids. Losses at the gene ends were 5 bases for V and 10 bases for J; bases not matched to a gene: 10. Germline V gene sequence: CDR1 SGHAT, CDR2 FQNNGV. The CDR3 DNA sequence: TGTGCCAGCAGCCCAACCAGGACAGGGAACTCACCCCTCCACTTT. The encoded protein is CASSPTRTGNSPLHF.

This rearrangement joins TRBV6-5 to TRBJ1-6; D not certain. CDR3 size: 15 residues. Per the germline V gene, CDR1 is MNHEY and CDR2 is SVGAGI. The V gene lost 3 bases and the J gene lost 6 bases, with 12 bases spanning the gap. The CDR3, as DNA: TGTGCCAGCAGTTATGATCGGATGACTAATTCACCCCTCCACTTT. Its translation is CASSYDRMTNSPLHF.

This chain connects TRBV19 to TRBJ1-5; 9 bases are a match to TRBD1. The V and J ends lost 1 base and 7 bases, in that order; junction bases with no gene match: 8. The V gene's germline CDR1 is LNHDA and CDR2 SQIVND (reference sequence). The CDR3 extends over 16 amino acids. As DNA, the CDR3 is TGTGCCAGTAGTATAGGACCAGACAGGGGGGAGCAGCCCCAGCATTTT. This translates into CASSIGPDRGEQPQHF.

The chain carries TRBV6-5 and TRBJ1-3; no definite D call. This CDR3 has 15 amino acids. Germline assignment: CDR1 MNHEY and CDR2 SVGAGI. V was cut by 6 bases and J by 1 base, with 13 bases left in between. The DNA for the CDR3 is TGTGCCAGCAGGCGCAGTGGCATATCTGGAAACACCATATATTTT. The encoded protein is CASRRSGISGNTIYF.

DNA of the CDR3: TGTGCCAGCAGTTTGATCCAGGGTCAGCCCCAGCATTTT. This gives the protein CASSLIQGQPQHF. The chain has TRBV6-5 and TRBJ1-5, with TRBD1 as a possible D gene (5 bases). Deletions cut 4 bases from V and 6 bases from J, with 10 bases between. CDR3 length: 13 residues. Germline V lookup: CDR1 MNHEY, CDR2 SVGAGI.

The chain combines TRBV7-2 with TRBJ2-5; TRBD1 matches at 8 bases. The J segment lost 5 bases and the V segment lost 1 base, leaving 0 bases of the junction unmatched. Germline CDR1 is SGHTA and CDR2 is FQGNSA. There are 13 residues in the CDR3. The CDR3 sequence: CASSLGTGETQYF. In DNA, the CDR3 is TGTGCCAGCAGCTTAGGGACAGGGGAGACCCAGTACTTC.

The chain links TRBV25-1 to TRBJ1-2; D unclear. V was trimmed by 4 bases and J by 2 bases, leaving 11 bases between them. The germline V gene encodes CDR1 MGHDK and CDR2 SYGVNS. The length of the CDR3 is 14 residues. This chain's CDR3 is CASSGPRKNYGYTF. CDR3 DNA sequence: TGTGCCAGCAGTGGGCCAAGAAAAAACTATGGCTACACCTTC.

The chain employs TRBV11-3 and TRBJ2-5, with 8 bases that match TRBD1. The CDR3 sequence is 15 residues long. Trimming took 5 bases from V and 1 from J; bases not matched to a gene: 6. Germline V gives CDR1 SGHNT, CDR2 YENEEA. The CDR3 region is CASSPPGQVQETQYF. For the CDR3, the DNA is TGTGCCAGCAGCCCCCCGGGACAGGTCCAAGAGACCCAGTACTTC.

The chain links TRBV15 to TRBJ1-2, with D hard to call. Germline V lookup: CDR1 LNHNV, CDR2 YYDKDF (reference sequence). With 8 bases removed from V and 4 bases from J, the gap between germline ends came to 11 bases. The CDR3 is made up of 12 amino acids. CDR3 residues: CATSTETYGYTF. DNA of the CDR3: TGTGCCACCTCGACCGAAACCTATGGCTACACCTTC.

As to this clone: At one of its ends the junction is not consistent with the germline gene, which may arise from a read error. The CDR3 sequence is CASSPSTDTQYF. CDR3 DNA sequence: TGTGCCAGCTCACCTAGCACGGATACGCAGTATTTT. This rearrangement joins TRBV18 to TRBJ2-3; D gene ambiguous. CDR1 is KGHSH and CDR2 is LQKENI in the germline V gene. The CDR3 spans 12 residues.

In the case of this clone: A junction end diverges from the germline sequence, so it may reflect a read error. V usage is TRBV7-2 and J usage is TRBJ2-1; the match to TRBD2 covers 9 bases. The CDR3 contains 16 residues. CDR1 is SGHTA, CDR2 FQGNSA, per germline. The CDR3 DNA reads TGTGCCAGCAGCGTAGCGGGGGCCACTTCCTACAATGAGCAGTTCTTC. Its translation is CASSVAGATSYNEQFF.

The gene calls are TRBV19 and TRBJ2-4; the D is unclear. V dropped 3 bases and J dropped 6 bases, with 12 bases sitting between them. This CDR3 comprises 14 residues. Germline lookup yields CDR1 LNHDA and CDR2 SQIVND (reference sequence). CDR3 coding DNA: TGTGCCAGTAGTATCGCCCGGGCTCTAAACATTCAGTACTTC. It translates to CASSIARALNIQYF.

This chain joins TRBV6-5 and TRBJ2-1; no reliable D call. V dropped 5 bases and J dropped 8 bases, with 13 bases sitting between them. The CDR3 sequence is 13 residues long. Germline CDR1 reads MNHEY; CDR2 reads SVGAGI. CDR3 coding DNA: TGTGCCAGCAGTCCTTCCTGGGGTGATGAGCAGTTCTTC. Translated: CASSPSWGDEQFF.

The chain carries TRBV2 and TRBJ1-3; D uncertain. V lost 7 bases and J lost 0, with 4 bases in between. CDR1 SNHLY and CDR2 FYNNEI come from the germline V gene. The CDR3 is 12 amino acids. The CDR3 sequence: CASTLSGNTIYF. The DNA for the CDR3 is TGTGCCAGCACCCTCTCTGGAAACACCATATATTTT.

The chain combines TRBV5-6 with TRBJ2-1; 7 nucleotides match TRBD1. Trimming removed 4 bases from V and 3 bases from J; junction bases left unmatched: 7. Germline V gives CDR1 SGHDT, CDR2 YYEEEE. This CDR3 has 15 residues. The CDR3 reads CASSPSGTVYNEQFF. CDR3 coding DNA: TGTGCCAGCAGCCCCTCCGGGACAGTCTACAATGAGCAGTTCTTC. Using reference TRBV5-6 and TRBJ2-1 for the parts outside the CDR3, the full variable domain is DAGVTQSPTHLIKTRGQQVTLRCSPKSGHDTVSWYQQALGQGPQFIFQYYEEEERQRGNFPDRFSGHQFPNYSSELNVNALLLGDSALYLCASSPSGTVYNEQFFGPGTRLTVL.